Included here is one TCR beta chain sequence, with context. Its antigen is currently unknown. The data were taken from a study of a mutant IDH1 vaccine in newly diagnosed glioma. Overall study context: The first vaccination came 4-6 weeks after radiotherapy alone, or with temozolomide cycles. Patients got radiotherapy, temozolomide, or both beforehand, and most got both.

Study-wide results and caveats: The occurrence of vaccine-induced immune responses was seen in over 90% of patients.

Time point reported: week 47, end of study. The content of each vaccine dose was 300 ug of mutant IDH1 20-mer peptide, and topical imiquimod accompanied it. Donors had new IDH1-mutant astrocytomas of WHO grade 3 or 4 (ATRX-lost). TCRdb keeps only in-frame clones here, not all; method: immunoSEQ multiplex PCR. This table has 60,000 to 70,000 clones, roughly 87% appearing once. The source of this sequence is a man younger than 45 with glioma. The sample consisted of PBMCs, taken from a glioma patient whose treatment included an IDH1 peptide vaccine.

CDR3: CASSLARGPTGGGYTF. CDR3 nucleotides: TGCGCCAGCAGCTTGGCACGGGGGCCGACAGGCGGTGGCTACACCTTC. V and J are TRBV5-1 and TRBJ1-2; tentative D call: TRBD1 (6 bases). The V gene lost 0 bases and the J gene lost 7 bases, with 19 bases spanning the gap. Looked up from germline, CDR1 is SGHRS and CDR2 is YFSETQ. This CDR3 has 16 amino acids.